These 8 T cell receptor beta chains were sequenced from one sample in a study of response to subunit inactivated influenza vaccine. One entry per CDR3 protein, called by TCRdb with MiXCR from the RT-PCR reads. Of hundreds of thousands of distinct CDR3 sequences in the sample, roughly 9.8% were seen once. This specimen consisted of PBMCs from blood, obtained about 6 weeks after vaccination. All receptors come from a man over 45 who received an inactivated influenza vaccine.

This clonotype showed up many times. V and J are TRBV10-3 and TRBJ2-5, with 9 bases lining up with TRBD1. The germline gives CDR1 ENHRY, CDR2 SYGVKD. The CDR3 consists of 16 residues. J was trimmed by 1 base and V by 2 bases; bases with no gene match: 5. The CDR3 spells CAISEPGQGVQETQYF. CDR3 DNA: TGTGCCATCAGTGAGCCGGGACAGGGTGTCCAAGAGACCCAGTACTTC.

This clonotype was detected many times. The chain uses TRBV10-3 and TRBJ2-5, with a possible D match to TRBD1 (6 bases). Germline values: CDR1 ENHRY, CDR2 SYGVKD. There are 15 residues in the CDR3. Trimming left V 3 bases short and J 2 bases short, with 13 bases between. In DNA form, the CDR3 reads TGTGCCATCAGTGACAGGGGTGGGGTTCAAGAGACCCAGTACTTC. Translated: CAISDRGGVQETQYF.

In its sample, this clonotype was seen many times. The genes are TRBV5-6 and TRBJ2-7, with a tentative D call TRBD2 (5 bases). This CDR3 has 14 residues. The germline V gene has CDR1 SGHDT and CDR2 YYEEEE. Trimming cost V 3 bases and J 3 bases, with 13 bases left between them. The CDR3 loop is CASSSTPGNYEQYF. The CDR3 DNA follows: TGTGCCAGCAGCTCCACACCGGGAAACTACGAGCAGTACTTC.

This clonotype was seen at least ten times. V gene TRBV12-3 or TRBV12-4 combines with J gene TRBJ2-7; 8 bases map to TRBD2. This CDR3 contains 12 residues. V was clipped by 7 bases and J by 4 bases; unmatched bases: 3. In DNA form, the CDR3 reads TGTGCCAGCACCGCGGGGGGTTACGAGCAGTACTTC. Translation: CASTAGGYEQYF.

In its sample, this clonotype was seen a few times. This rearrangement joins TRBV15 to TRBJ2-1; TRBD2 matches 14 bases. The J segment lost 7 bases and the V segment lost 1 base, leaving 0 bases of the junction unmatched. CDR1 is LNHNV and CDR2 is YYDKDF in the germline V gene (reference sequence). The length of the CDR3 is 15 residues. The DNA of the CDR3 is TGTGCCACCAGCAGAGGACTAGCGGGAGGGAATGAGCAGTTCTTC. This sequence encodes CATSRGLAGGNEQFF. Combining the CDR3 with reference TRBV15 and TRBJ2-1 gives the whole variable domain DAMVIQNPRYQVTQFGKPVTLSCSQTLNHNVMYWYQQKSSQAPKLLFHYYDKDFNNEADTPDNFQSRRPNTSFCFLDIRSPGLGDTAMYLCATSRGLAGGNEQFFGPGTRLTVL.

In its sample, this clonotype was seen a few times. V is TRBV4-2 and J is TRBJ1-1; D might be TRBD1 (5 bases). V was trimmed by 0 bases and J by 3 bases, leaving 17 bases between them. The CDR3 is made up of 17 amino acids. Per the germline V gene, CDR1 is LGHNA and CDR2 is YNFKEQ. The CDR3, as DNA: TGTGCCAGCAGCCAAGAGCTGGGGGGGTGGGCCTACACTGAAGCTTTCTTT. Translated, it gives CASSQELGGWAYTEAFF.

The rearrangement joins TRBV28 to TRBJ2-3, with D perhaps TRBD2 (5 bases). The CDR3 is 16 residues long. Germline V gene sequence: CDR1 MDHEN, CDR2 SYDVKM. V was cut by 1 base and J by 0 bases, with 11 bases left in between. The CDR3 DNA is TGTGCCAGCAGTTTATATCGGGAATCTAGCACAGATACGCAGTATTTT. Its translation is CASSLYRESSTDTQYF. The full variable domain, with the rest looked up from reference TRBV28 and TRBJ2-3, is DVKVTQSSRYLVKRTGEKVFLECVQDMDHENMFWYRQDPGLGLRLIYFSYDVKMKEKGDIPEGYSVSREKKERFSLILESASTNQTSMYLCASSLYRESSTDTQYFGPGTRLTVL.

In its sample, this clonotype was seen many times. The V and J genes are TRBV12-3 or TRBV12-4 and TRBJ1-2; D gene ambiguous. V was cut by 3 bases and J by 1 base, with 6 bases left in between. The CDR3 is 13 amino acids. The DNA of the CDR3 is TGTGCCAGCAGTTTCCGCATTAACTATGGCTACACCTTC. Translating it yields CASSFRINYGYTF.